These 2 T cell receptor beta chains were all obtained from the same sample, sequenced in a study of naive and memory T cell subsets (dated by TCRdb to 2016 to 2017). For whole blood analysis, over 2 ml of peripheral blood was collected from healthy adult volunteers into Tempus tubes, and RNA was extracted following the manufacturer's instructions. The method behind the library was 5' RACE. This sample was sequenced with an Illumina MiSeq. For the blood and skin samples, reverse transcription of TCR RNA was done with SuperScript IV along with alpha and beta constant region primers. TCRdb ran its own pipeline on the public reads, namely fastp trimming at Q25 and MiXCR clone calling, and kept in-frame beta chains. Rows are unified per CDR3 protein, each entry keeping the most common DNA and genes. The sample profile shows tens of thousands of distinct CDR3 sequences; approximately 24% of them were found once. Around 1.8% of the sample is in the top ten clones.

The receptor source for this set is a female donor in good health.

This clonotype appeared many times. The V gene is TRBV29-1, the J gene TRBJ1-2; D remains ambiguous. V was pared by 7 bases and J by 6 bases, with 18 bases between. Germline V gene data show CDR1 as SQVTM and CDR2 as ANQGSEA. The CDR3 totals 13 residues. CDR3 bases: TGCAGCGGGGGTCGGGCCGTGGGTGATGGCTACACCTTC. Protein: CSGGRAVGDGYTF.

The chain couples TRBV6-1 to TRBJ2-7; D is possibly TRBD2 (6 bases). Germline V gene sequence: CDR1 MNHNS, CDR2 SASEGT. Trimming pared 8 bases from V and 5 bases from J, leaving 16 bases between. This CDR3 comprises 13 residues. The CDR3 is CASPSPGDDEQYF. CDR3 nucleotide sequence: TGTGCCAGCCCCTCCCCGGGGGACGACGAGCAGTACTTC.